This paragraph reports one T cell receptor beta chain. Its specificity is not known. The PCR contained 60 Vbeta and 13 Jbeta primers. Assay: immunoSEQ multiplex PCR; the TCRdb copy retains only in-frame clones and omits some. There are about 160,000 clones in the sample; around 88% occur only once, and 0.65% to 0.9% lies in the top ten. The data belong to a study of cytomegalovirus exposure and HLA in healthy donors. Study findings and constraints: Reportedly, diagnosis of cytomegalovirus status by the classifier showed high specificity and sensitivity. In an earlier analysis, in roughly 580 donors, most V segments appeared productive either ~90% or ~30% of the time.

Per germline, CDR1 PRHDT and CDR2 FYEKMQ (reference sequence). This CDR3 region has 20 residues. The trim removed 4 bases at V and 1 base at J, leaving 22 bases unmatched. Sequenced input: PBMCs. The chain carries TRBV13 and TRBJ2-7; 7 positions match TRBD1. The clonotype originates from a woman in her thirties in good health and CMV-seronegative. CDR3 amino acids: CASSSTGPGTKRHRSYEQYF. CDR3 nucleotides: TGTGCCAGCAGCTCGACAGGGCCCGGGACAAAGCGCCACCGATCCTACGAGCAGTACTTC.